This T cell receptor beta chain was documented in a study of CD8 T cells in ankylosing spondylitis. General study results and limits: Reportedly, disease-linked clones are significantly enriched in ankylosing spondylitis patients' matched synovial fluid. Earlier reports found some motif variants in synovial fluid and blood in reactive arthritis. Peripheral blood held disease-linked clones only at relatively low frequency, and these were CD8+.

Libraries of TCR beta came from quantitative 5'-RACE with molecular barcodes. TCRdb used MiXCR to reprocess the 5' RACE reads, holding one entry per CDR3 protein. The sample has more than 150,000 distinct CDR3 sequences, around a sixth seen once; the top ten hold roughly 4.5%. This clonotype was found once. Its cognate antigen is unknown. The receptor's source is a male donor between 5 and 29 years old with ankylosing spondylitis or in good health (not recorded which). The sequenced sample was blood, either unsorted or a sorted T cell fraction (not recorded which).

The CDR3 DNA reads TGTGCCAGCAGCATTTATCAGCCCCAGCATTTT. It translates to CASSIYQPQHF. The rearrangement uses TRBV14 and TRBJ1-5, with D uncertain. Germline CDR1 and CDR2: SGHDN and FVKESK. V dropped 5 bases and J dropped 5 bases, with 4 bases sitting between them. This CDR3 has 11 residues.